What follows is one TCR beta chain and its context. Only in-frame clones appear in the TCRdb table, and some are missing; sequencing was by immunoSEQ multiplex PCR. Found here are 150,000 or so clones, around 83% of them singletons; the top ten hold around 10%. This sample is part of a study of blood T cell repertoires in COVID-19. Study as a whole: Sample material is recorded as cDNA or gDNA derived from T cells, B-cell-depleted T cells, or PBMCs.

CDR3 size: 14 residues. Germline CDR1 MNHEY, CDR2 SVGAGI. J lost 5 bases, V lost 6 bases, and 10 bases had no gene match. The sample comprised peripheral blood. The V gene is TRBV6-5, the J gene TRBJ2-7; 7 bases match TRBD1. The sequence was collected from a woman in her sixties or seventies with COVID-19, enrolled during active disease. The CDR3 sequence: CASRGTATTDEQYV. CDR3 nucleotide sequence: TGTGCCAGCAGGGGGACAGCGACCACGGACGAGCAGTACGTC.